These T cell receptor beta chains were read from a single sample in a study of OX40 agonist ivuxolimab in advanced cancers. Some clones are missing from TCRdb's copy, which holds only in-frame ones; the method was immunoSEQ multiplex PCR. This repertoire shows 15,000 to 20,000 clones, about 85% found once; its top ten account for 9% to 15%. The sample consisted of CD4+ or CD8+ T cells sorted from blood, taken in a trial of the OX40 agonist ivuxolimab. The receptors here all came from an adult with an advanced solid tumor such as melanoma, head and neck, liver or kidney cancer. CDR3s include the opening cysteine and the closing phenylalanine or tryptophan. D genes are given only for firm matches.

TRBJ2-7,TRBV6-5,.,CASSPAAYEQYF,TGTGCCAGCAGTCCAGCGGCATACGAGCAGTACTTC
TRBJ2-7,TRBV5-3,.,CASSLGALPSKQYF,TGTGCCAGCAGCTTGGGGGCGCTTCCCAGTAAGCAGTACTTC
TRBJ2-2,TRBV28,.,CASSSPWTYEGGELFF,TGTGCCAGCAGTTCCCCCTGGACCTACGAAGGCGGGGAGCTGTTTTTT
TRBJ2-1,TRBV28,.,CASSPVGSYYNEQFF,TGTGCCAGCAGCCCAGTGGGGAGCTACTACAATGAGCAGTTCTTC
TRBJ1-1,TRBV5-6,.,CASSLVLGEEAFF,TGTGCCAGCAGCTTGGTTTTGGGGGAGGAAGCTTTCTTT
TRBJ2-2,TRBV4-1,.,CASSWDAPNTGELFF,TGCGCCAGCAGCTGGGACGCCCCGAACACCGGGGAGCTGTTTTTT
TRBJ2-3,TRBV7-3,TRBD2,CASSRGTSGRGTDTQYF,TGTGCCAGCAGTCGCGGGACTAGCGGGAGAGGGACAGATACGCAGTATTTT
TRBJ2-3,TRBV4-3,.,CASSHDPFAGTDTQYF,TGCGCCAGCAGCCACGATCCCTTTGCGGGCACAGATACGCAGTATTTT
TRBJ2-1,TRBV7-9,TRBD1,CASSVRDRGYNEQFF,TGTGCCAGCAGCGTCCGGGACAGGGGCTACAATGAGCAGTTCTTC
TRBJ2-7,TRBV4-3,.,CASSQDPGPTYEQYF,TGCGCCAGCAGCCAAGATCCAGGTCCCACCTACGAGCAGTACTTC